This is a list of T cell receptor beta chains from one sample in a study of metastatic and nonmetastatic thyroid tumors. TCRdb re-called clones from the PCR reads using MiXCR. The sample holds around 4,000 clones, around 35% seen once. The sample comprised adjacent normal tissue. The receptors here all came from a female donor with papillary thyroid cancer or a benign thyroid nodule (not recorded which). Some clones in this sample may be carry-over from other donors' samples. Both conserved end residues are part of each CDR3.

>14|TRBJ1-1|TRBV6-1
CASSEWILNTEAFF
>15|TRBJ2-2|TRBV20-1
CSATKQGAGTGELFF
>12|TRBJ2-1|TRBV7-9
CASSRGGRAEFF
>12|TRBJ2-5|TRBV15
CATSRRGETQYF
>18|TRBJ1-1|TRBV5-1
CASSLIPSGEGMNAEAFF
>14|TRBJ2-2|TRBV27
CASSFGTLTGELFF
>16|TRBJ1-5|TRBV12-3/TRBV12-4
CASSLNKGAGTQPQHF
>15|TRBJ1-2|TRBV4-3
CASSLMATGIYGYTF
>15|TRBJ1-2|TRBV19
CASIPQPGRDYGYTF
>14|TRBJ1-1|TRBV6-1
CASSPGRMNTEAFF
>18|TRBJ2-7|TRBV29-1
CSVVLSWGLLGGGYEQYF
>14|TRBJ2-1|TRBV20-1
CSAIPGTVYNEQFF
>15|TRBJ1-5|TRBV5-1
CASSLDGGDNQPQHF
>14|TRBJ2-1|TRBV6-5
CASSYHGGYNEQFF
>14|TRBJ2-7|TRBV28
CASNRSGFSYEQYF